This T cell receptor (beta chain) was profiled in a study of T and B cells in COVID-19 patients. For the study at large: Of some 21 active-infection patients, approximately 17 carried comorbidities linked to unfavorable COVID-19 outcome.

BIOMED2 TRB-A/B primer pools were used in multiplex TRB PCR. MiXCR was run by TCRdb on the multiplex PCR reads, yielding one entry per CDR3 protein. Among about 5,000 distinct CDR3 sequences listed, about 21% were seen once. Germline assignment: CDR1 SGHTA and CDR2 FQGNSA. V trimming: 3 bases; J trimming: 5 bases; junction bases outside the gene matches: 14. The CDR3 covers 17 residues. The study's findings and limits: No sequencing was yet done of CD4+, regulatory or CD8+ subsets, or of SARS-CoV-2-responsive or tetramer+ sorted cells. In COVID-19 patients, T cell receptor beta variable and joining gene use was reportedly strongly skewed. Of approximately 2,400 TCR clusters found only in the recovered cohort, 25 to 35 had low generation probability.

In regard to this clonotype: Its antigen is unknown.

TRB was amplified from about 250-500 ng of blood genomic DNA. This TCR derives from a human donor with active COVID-19. This rearrangement joins TRBV7-2 to TRBJ2-3; 7 bases align to TRBD2. The sequencing sample was made of blood. In nucleotides, the CDR3 is TGTGCCAGCAGCTTGGGTGGATTGCGGGAGATGGTAGATACGCAGTATTTT. Translating gives CASSLGGLREMVDTQYF.